This TCR beta chain is drawn from a study of cytomegalovirus exposure and HLA in healthy donors. Study results and caveats: With high specificity and sensitivity, the classifier reportedly diagnosed cytomegalovirus status.

V trimming: 1 base; J trimming: 4 bases; junction bases outside the gene matches: 12. The germline V gene encodes CDR1 LNHNV and CDR2 YYDKDF (reference sequence). The CDR3 sequence is 18 residues long. A word on this clone: The antigen is unknown.

The PCR ran on 60 Vbeta and 13 Jbeta primers. Under the authors' procedure: Counted up in a later analysis, unique TCR beta chains came to about 80 million, with roughly 11 million shared. Assay: immunoSEQ multiplex PCR; the TCRdb copy retains only in-frame clones and omits some. V and J calls and clone size are as listed in that table; D and trimming were resolved from the DNA. Of over 150,000 clones listed, about 83% were seen once; the top ten hold roughly 4%. The receptor was isolated from a woman between 40 and 50 years old in good health and CMV-seronegative. Sequenced: PBMCs. This chain connects TRBV15 to TRBJ2-5; the match to TRBD1 covers 10 bases. The CDR3 is CATSRVPTPGQGRETQYF. CDR3 bases: TGTGCCACCAGCAGAGTGCCAACTCCGGGACAGGGGCGAGAGACCCAGTACTTC.